A selection of T cell receptor beta chains follows, all from one sample in a study of blood T cell repertoires in COVID-19. The assay was immunoSEQ multiplex PCR, and TCRdb's table has in-frame clones only and misses some. The repertoire consists of around 250,000 clones, with 80% to 85% occurring once and the leading ten covering around 3.4%. The sequencing input was peripheral blood. Every receptor here comes from a woman between 18 and 29 years old with acute or convalescent COVID-19. Each CDR3 is given with its conserved first and last residue. D genes are given only for firm matches. Size tells how often a clone was seen (once, few, many) or the class of an expanded clone, and some rows leave it out.

j_gene	abundance	v_gene	d_gene	CDR3nt	CDR3aa
TRBJ2-2	once	TRBV3-1/TRBV3-2	TRBD1	TGTGCCAGCAGCCATGGGACAGGGGACACCGGGGAGCTGTTTTTT	CASSHGTGDTGELFF
TRBJ1-2	.	TRBV15	.	TGTGCCACCAGCAGCGTCCAGGGGATCTATGGCTACACCTTC	CATSSVQGIYGYTF
TRBJ2-7	.	TRBV6-5	TRBD1	TGTGCCAGCAGTTACTCGGGACAGGGTCTTGACGAGCAGTACTTC	CASSYSGQGLDEQYF
TRBJ2-7	.	TRBV21-1	.	TGTGCCAGCAGCTCCCGAGACAGGGGCGAGCAGTACTTC	CASSSRDRGEQYF
TRBJ2-5	.	TRBV19	.	TGTGCCAGTAGTATAGACGGGACTTGGGTAGGGAAGGGTCGAGAGACCCAGTACTTC	CASSIDGTWVGKGRETQYF
TRBJ1-3	.	TRBV5-1	.	TGCGCCAGCAGCGGGGGGGCCTCAGGGTCGTTCGGAAACACCATATATTTT	CASSGGASGSFGNTIYF
TRBJ2-1	few	TRBV12-5	TRBD2	TGTGCTAGTGGTCGTAGCGGGAGTAATTACAATGAGCAGTTCTTC	CASGRSGSNYNEQFF
TRBJ2-7	.	TRBV5-6	TRBD2	TGTGCCAGCAGCCTTAGCGGGAGGGAAATGTTCTACGAGCAGTACTTC	CASSLSGREMFYEQYF
TRBJ1-6	many	TRBV10-3	TRBD1	TGTGCCATCAGGGAAGGACAGGAGAATTCACCCCTCCACTTT	CAIREGQENSPLHF
TRBJ1-1	.	TRBV29-1	.	TGCAGCGTGAGTGGGGGGATGAGGGGCGAGACTGAAGCTTTCTTT	CSVSGGMRGETEAFF
TRBJ2-2	.	TRBV3-1/TRBV3-2	TRBD2	TGTGCCAGCAGCCGAAAAGCGGGGACTAGCGGAAGAAACACCGGGGAGCTGTTTTTT	CASSRKAGTSGRNTGELFF
TRBJ1-4	once	TRBV7-6	.	TGTGCCAGCAGCCAACAGGGTCAAAAGGGTGAAAAACTGTTTTTT	CASSQQGQKGEKLFF
TRBJ1-2	few	TRBV28	.	TGTGCCAGCTCCCTTCCGAACTATGGCTACACCTTC	CASSLPNYGYTF
TRBJ2-7	.	TRBV6-5	.	TGTGCCAGCAGTTTCGGACAGCCCTACGAGCAGTACTTC	CASSFGQPYEQYF
TRBJ1-1	.	TRBV11-2	.	TGTGCCAGCAGCCGAACAACGGAAGCTTTCTTT	CASSRTTEAFF
TRBJ2-7	.	TRBV11-3	.	TGTGCCAGCAGCTTAGCGCCTACAGGGTTCAAGCAGTACTTC	CASSLAPTGFKQYF
TRBJ1-6	.	TRBV6-6	TRBD1	TGTGCCAGCAATAACAGGGGTGACTCACCCCTCCACTTT	CASNNRGDSPLHF
TRBJ2-1	.	TRBV7-9	TRBD2	TGTGCCAGCAGACGGCCGGGACTAGCGGCCTACAATGAGCAGTTCTTC	CASRRPGLAAYNEQFF
TRBJ2-7	.	TRBV4-3	.	TGCGCCAGCAGCCAAGGCGTGGGTAGCAGTTACGAGCAGTACTTC	CASSQGVGSSYEQYF
TRBJ2-2	.	TRBV19	.	TGTGCCAGTAGTGGGCCGGGACAGAACACCGGGGAGCTGTTTTTT	CASSGPGQNTGELFF
TRBJ1-3	once	TRBV19	.	TGTGCCAGTAGTACGGTTCGCGGGACTGGAAACACCATATATTTT	CASSTVRGTGNTIYF
TRBJ2-1	.	TRBV24-1	.	TGTGCCACCAGGGACAGTAGCTCCTACAATGAGCAGTTCTTC	CATRDSSSYNEQFF
TRBJ2-1	.	TRBV7-8	.	TGTGCCAGCAGCTTAGGTCTTTTAGGTGGGGCCCCTCCGTTCTTC	CASSLGLLGGAPPFF
TRBJ2-3	.	TRBV4-3	TRBD2	TGCGCCAGCAGCGGACTAGCGGGAGCCACAGATACGCAGTATTTT	CASSGLAGATDTQYF
TRBJ1-2	.	TRBV30	.	TGTGCCTGGGGGAGATACACCTTC	CAWGRYTF
TRBJ2-6	.	TRBV6-5	.	TGTGCGCATCGGTCCGGCTCTGGGGCCAACGTCCTGACTTTC	CAHRSGSGANVLTF
TRBJ1-1	.	TRBV18	.	TGTGCCAGCTCACCACCGCTCGGGAGGGGGGCTGAAGCTTTCTTT	CASSPPLGRGAEAFF
TRBJ2-7	few	TRBV28	TRBD2	TGTGCCAGCAGTTTAGCGGGAGGGGTCTTATACGAGCAGTACTTC	CASSLAGGVLYEQYF
TRBJ1-5	.	TRBV28	.	TGTGCCAGCAGTTACGGGGGAAGGGTCCAGCCCCAGCATTTT	CASSYGGRVQPQHF
TRBJ2-3	.	TRBV9	.	TGTGCCAGCAGCGCCCCAGGGGTTCGAGCAGATACGCAGTATTTT	CASSAPGVRADTQYF
TRBJ2-5	.	TRBV6-5	.	TGTGCCAGCAGTTACGAGCGGTTGCACACAGAGACCCAGTACTTC	CASSYERLHTETQYF
TRBJ2-5	.	TRBV5-1	.	TGCGCCAGCAGCTTGCAAGCAAAACAAGAGACCCAGTACTTC	CASSLQAKQETQYF
TRBJ1-2	.	TRBV20-1	TRBD1	TGCAGTGCTGGACAGGTTACTGGCTACACCTTC	CSAGQVTGYTF
TRBJ1-5	.	TRBV19	.	TGTGCCAGTAGTATTTGGATTCAGGGGATGAGCAATCAGCCCCAGCATTTT	CASSIWIQGMSNQPQHF
TRBJ2-7	.	TRBV13	.	TGTGCCAGCAGCTTAGAAGCGGACCACTACGAGCAGTACTTC	CASSLEADHYEQYF
TRBJ1-2	.	TRBV7-2	TRBD1	TGTGCCAGCAGCGCCCCAGGGGGCGTCTATGGCTACACCTTC	CASSAPGGVYGYTF
TRBJ1-2	.	TRBV27	TRBD1	TGTGCCAGCAGTTTGTCCCCGGGACAGGGGGCTCGTGGCTACACCTTC	CASSLSPGQGARGYTF
TRBJ1-2	few	TRBV28	.	TGTGCCAGCAGTTGGGGTTTGGGGGCGCGGTATGGCTACACCTTC	CASSWGLGARYGYTF
TRBJ1-6	.	TRBV23-1	TRBD1	TGCGCCAGCAGCTCTTCTACAGGGGATAATTCACCCCTCCACTTT	CASSSSTGDNSPLHF
TRBJ1-2	.	TRBV4-2	.	TGTGCCAGCAGCCAAGATCTGTTCTATGGCTACACCTTC	CASSQDLFYGYTF
TRBJ1-1	.	TRBV27	.	TGTGCCAGCAGTTTATCCGGGGGGGGTCTGGGGTACGAAGCTTTCTTT	CASSLSGGGLGYEAFF
TRBJ1-2	.	TRBV20-1	.	TGCAGTGCTAGTAGGGGACAACAGATGAACTATGGCTACACCTTC	CSASRGQQMNYGYTF
TRBJ1-1	.	TRBV5-6	TRBD1	TGTGCCAGCAGCGGACAGGGAGTGTTCACTGAAGCTTTCTTT	CASSGQGVFTEAFF
TRBJ1-6	.	TRBV5-8	TRBD1	TGTGCCAGCAGCCCCCGACAGGGAGGTTTCTCCTATAATTCACCCCTCCACTTT	CASSPRQGGFSYNSPLHF